This is a list of T cell receptor beta chains from one sample in a study of CD8 T cells in Susac syndrome. TCRdb redid the calling of the immunoSEQ multiplex PCR reads with MiXCR, one entry per CDR3 protein. The sample holds approximately 160,000 distinct CDR3 sequences, roughly 95% seen once. The specimen was CD4+ T cells from PBMCs. The receptors were gathered from a human donor with Susac syndrome. Each CDR3 is given with its conserved first and last residue. A D gene is named only where the DNA matches it firmly. Rows give clone size only sometimes, using once, few, many, or a class for an expanded clone.

length | D | J | size | V | DNA | CDR3
14 | . | TRBJ2-3 | . | TRBV12-3/TRBV12-4 | TGTGCCAGCCTATCAGACAGAAGCACAGATACGCAGTATTTT | CASLSDRSTDTQYF
14 | . | TRBJ1-1 | . | TRBV6-5 | TGTGCCAGCAGTTATGTAGGGGTGCGGACTGAAGCTTTCTTT | CASSYVGVRTEAFF
15 | . | TRBJ2-1 | . | TRBV15 | TGTGCCACCAGCAGGACATACGAAAGTTACAATGAGCAGTTCTTC | CATSRTYESYNEQFF
13 | . | TRBJ2-5 | . | TRBV5-1 | TGCGCCAGCAGCTTTTCCAGCCAAGAGACCCAGTACTTC | CASSFSSQETQYF
14 | . | TRBJ2-7 | few | TRBV30 | TGTGCCTGGAGTAAGGGCGGGACCTCCTACGAGCAGTACTTC | CAWSKGGTSYEQYF
14 | . | TRBJ2-7 | . | TRBV7-8 | TGTGCCAGCAGCTTGGGCAGGGAAATGTGGGAGCAGTACTTC | CASSLGREMWEQYF
15 | . | TRBJ2-5 | . | TRBV7-2 | TGTGCCAGCAGCTTAGCGCTTTGGACTCAAGGGACCCAGTACTTC | CASSLALWTQGTQYF
16 | TRBD1 | TRBJ1-2 | once | TRBV9 | TGTGCCAGCAGCGTAGATGGGCAGGGGGCTTGGTATGGCTACACCTTC | CASSVDGQGAWYGYTF
12 | . | TRBJ1-2 | . | TRBV11-2 | TGTGCCAGCAGCCCCGACAGTTTCGGCTACACCTTC | CASSPDSFGYTF
15 | . | TRBJ1-4 | . | TRBV12-3/TRBV12-4 | TGTGCCAGCACGCATTTAGACGGCTGGGGGGAAAAACTGTTTTTT | CASTHLDGWGEKLFF
16 | . | TRBJ2-2 | . | TRBV4-2 | TGTGCCAGCAGCGGGGTGGGAGGCACGAACACCGGGGAGCTGTTTTTT | CASSGVGGTNTGELFF
15 | TRBD2 | TRBJ2-1 | . | TRBV29-1 | TGCAGCGTTGGTCAAGAAGCGGGGGGGTTTGGTGAGCAGTTCTTC | CSVGQEAGGFGEQFF
17 | TRBD1 | TRBJ1-2 | . | TRBV9 | TGTGCCAGCAGCGCAACCCCCGGGACAGAGGGGAACTATGGCTACACCTTC | CASSATPGTEGNYGYTF
11 | . | TRBJ2-3 | . | TRBV5-1 | TGCGCCAGCAGCTTTGCGGATACGCAGTATTTT | CASSFADTQYF
14 | . | TRBJ2-5 | . | TRBV4-1 | TGCGCCAGCAGCGCGGGACCCGTCGGAGAGACCCAGTACTTC | CASSAGPVGETQYF
14 | . | TRBJ1-5 | . | TRBV9 | TGTGCCAGCAGCGAGGGACTCCTAGCTCAGCCCCAGCATTTT | CASSEGLLAQPQHF
17 | . | TRBJ1-2 | . | TRBV27 | TGTGCCAGCAGTTTAATTGCCCGGCAGGGCGGGCTCGGTGGCTACACCTTC | CASSLIARQGGLGGYTF
13 | . | TRBJ1-5 | . | TRBV30 | TGTGCCTGGGGAAGAGATAGCAATCAGCCCCAGCATTTT | CAWGRDSNQPQHF
15 | . | TRBJ1-3 | . | TRBV7-2 | TGTGCCAGCAGCCAAGCGACAGGCCCTGGAAACACCATATATTTT | CASSQATGPGNTIYF
15 | . | TRBJ2-3 | once | TRBV7-3 | TGTGCCAGCAGCTTGCGGGAAGGAAACACAGATACGCAGTATTTT | CASSLREGNTDTQYF
14 | . | TRBJ2-3 | . | TRBV20-1 | TGCAGTGCTAGAGATCCTAGGAGCGCAGATACGCAGTATTTT | CSARDPRSADTQYF
15 | TRBD2 | TRBJ2-1 | . | TRBV7-3 | TGTGCCAGCAGTTCAACTAGCGGGGGCTACAATGAGCAGTTCTTC | CASSSTSGGYNEQFF
15 | . | TRBJ1-4 | . | TRBV5-1 | TGCGCCAGCAGCTTCTCGGGGAACACTAATGAAAAACTGTTTTTT | CASSFSGNTNEKLFF
11 | . | TRBJ2-7 | . | TRBV30 | TGTGCCTGGAGCCATCAATACGAGCAGTACTTC | CAWSHQYEQYF
13 | . | TRBJ2-3 | . | TRBV20-1 | TGCAGTGGTCTGGGCGGGAATACAGATACGCAGTATTTT | CSGLGGNTDTQYF
18 | TRBD2 | TRBJ2-2 | . | TRBV4-3 | TGCGCCAGCAGCCAAGACAGGGAGGGGTGGGTGAACACCGGGGAGCTGTTTTTT | CASSQDREGWVNTGELFF
15 | . | TRBJ1-2 | . | TRBV20-1 | TGCAGTGCTATCGAAGGGGGGCAGGCCCACTATGGCTACACCTTC | CSAIEGGQAHYGYTF
14 | . | TRBJ2-1 | . | TRBV2 | TGTGCCAGCAGGAACGGGAACCCCTACAATGAGCAGTTCTTC | CASRNGNPYNEQFF
15 | TRBD1 | TRBJ2-1 | . | TRBV7-8 | TGTGCCAGCAGCTTACGAGGGGACAGCTACAATGAGCAGTTCTTC | CASSLRGDSYNEQFF
14 | TRBD1 | TRBJ1-1 | . | TRBV6-2/TRBV6-3 | TGTGCCAGCAGTTATTTCGGGACAGGGCTTGAAGCTTTCTTT | CASSYFGTGLEAFF
12 | . | TRBJ2-1 | . | TRBV10-3 | TGTGCCATCAGTTCCGCCGGTAATGAGCAGTTCTTC | CAISSAGNEQFF
13 | . | TRBJ2-5 | . | TRBV20-1 | TGCAGTGCTAGCGCTCGGGGATATGTAACCCAGTACTTC | CSASARGYVTQYF
14 | . | TRBJ1-1 | once | TRBV2 | TGTGCCAGCAGAGAGGGATCACAAACTATTGAAGCTTTCTTT | CASREGSQTIEAFF
12 | . | TRBJ1-2 | . | TRBV29-1 | TGCAGCGTTGGGATGTGGGGCTATGGCTACACCTTC | CSVGMWGYGYTF
13 | . | TRBJ2-7 | . | TRBV19 | TGTGCCAGTGGGGGGGACAGCGCCTACGAGCAGTACTTC | CASGGDSAYEQYF
13 | TRBD1 | TRBJ1-5 | few | TRBV30 | TGTGCCTGGAGTGGACAGGGGAATCAGCCCCAGCATTTT | CAWSGQGNQPQHF